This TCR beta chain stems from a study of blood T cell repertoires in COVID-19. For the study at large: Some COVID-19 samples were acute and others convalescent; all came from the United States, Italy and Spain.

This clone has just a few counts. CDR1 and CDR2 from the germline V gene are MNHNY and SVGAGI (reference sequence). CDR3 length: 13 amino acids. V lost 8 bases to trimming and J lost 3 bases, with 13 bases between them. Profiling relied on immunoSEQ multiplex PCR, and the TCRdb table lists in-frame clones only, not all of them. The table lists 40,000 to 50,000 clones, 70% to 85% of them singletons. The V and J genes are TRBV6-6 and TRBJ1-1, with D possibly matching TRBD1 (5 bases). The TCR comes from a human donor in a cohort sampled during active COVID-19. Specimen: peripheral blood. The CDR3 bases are TGTGCCAGCCGGATCAGGGAGGACACTGAAGCTTTCTTT. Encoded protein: CASRIREDTEAFF.